This is a list of T cell receptor beta chains from one sample in a study of T cell responses to AZD1222 COVID-19 vaccine. The table came from immunoSEQ multiplex PCR; TCRdb's copy has only in-frame clones and leaves some out. In the table there are hundreds of thousands of clones, roughly 91% of which are singletons. Sample: peripheral blood, taken on day 0 of MenACWY control vaccination. These receptor sequences come from an adult in good health. Each CDR3 is given without its conserved first and last residue.

J	V	CDR3
TRBJ2-2	TRBV18	ASSRIGSGELF
TRBJ1-5	TRBV12-3/TRBV12-4	ASSSMQGQPQH
TRBJ2-3	TRBV7-2	ASSLSGGGRTDTQY
TRBJ1-2	TRBV5-6	ASSLGPVQGLA
TRBJ1-6	TRBV5-1	ASSLGTAFNSPLH
TRBJ1-3	TRBV4-2	ASSQATAGNTIY
TRBJ1-5	TRBV7-2	ASSLWGWAQH
TRBJ2-3	TRBV3-1/TRBV3-2	ASSRSTDTQY
TRBJ1-1	TRBV12-3/TRBV12-4	ASSTRVNTEAF
TRBJ2-7	TRBV15	ATSSVPPRSSYEQY
TRBJ2-7	TRBV6-5	ASTAPGTYEQY
TRBJ1-5	TRBV9	ASSVGGLGNQPQH
TRBJ1-2	TRBV9	ASSVGGGQGYGYT
TRBJ2-3	TRBV2	ASSSNTDTQY
TRBJ1-5	TRBV19	ASRKTGLLGNQPQH
TRBJ2-3	TRBV4-2	ASSQGRARGTDTQY
TRBJ1-2	TRBV19	ASSIDSLYGYT
TRBJ1-5	TRBV6-5	ASSYGNSNQPQH
TRBJ1-1	TRBV4-1	ASSQEGGRGGTEAF
TRBJ2-1	TRBV28	ASSLPRPGANEQF
TRBJ1-3	TRBV19	ASRTGTDSGNTIY
TRBJ1-1	TRBV14	ASSQGRITEAF
TRBJ1-1	TRBV19	ASSMFDTEAF
TRBJ1-2	TRBV5-1	ASSLAMAGQGYT
TRBJ1-4	TRBV7-9	ASSYSTGRANEKLF
TRBJ2-3	TRBV27	ASSLPLGTQY
TRBJ2-3	TRBV7-9	ASSRRSGAADTQY
TRBJ1-2	TRBV23-1	ASSPGTGR
TRBJ1-5	TRBV12-5	ASGMGNNQPQH
TRBJ1-6	TRBV2	ASSDDFRGANNSPLH
TRBJ1-3	TRBV6-5	ASLGGSGNTIY
TRBJ2-1	TRBV24-1	ATSGAGAGGWNEQF
TRBJ1-2	TRBV3-1/TRBV3-2	ASSQSGYYGYT
TRBJ2-7	TRBV20-1	SARNSYEQY
TRBJ1-5	TRBV6-1	ASSERTGLSNQPQH
TRBJ2-7	TRBV5-6	ASSRIRVYEQY
TRBJ1-5	TRBV6-4	ASSNTGGNSNQPQH
TRBJ1-4	TRBV14	ASSQGLNEKLF
TRBJ2-7	TRBV2	ASSDLPPNNEQY
TRBJ2-7	TRBV4-1	ASSMGQTGGYEQY
TRBJ2-3	TRBV23-1	ASSQPRGQGTSTDTQY
TRBJ1-2	TRBV15	ATSRQLQRYGYT
TRBJ1-3	TRBV11-2	ASSLRQGAPGNTIY
TRBJ2-7	TRBV28	ASSLTSASRYEQY
TRBJ1-2	TRBV30	AWSVPGGVSYGYT